This TCR beta chain emerged from a study of T cell responses to AZD1222 COVID-19 vaccine. Study outcomes and limitations: Sampling captured repertoires only after the peak T cell response.

A remark on this clone: Antigen: not known.

The CDR3 consists of 14 residues. V lost 4 bases and J lost 2, with 11 bases in between. Germline CDR1 is SGHAT and CDR2 is FQNNGV. Generated by immunoSEQ multiplex PCR, the TCRdb table keeps only in-frame clones and is missing some. The sample contains 100,000 to 120,000 clones, around 85% of which appear only once. This TCR came from an adult in good health. Sequenced here: peripheral blood, sampled on day 0 of AZD1222 vaccination. The chain has TRBV11-2 and TRBJ1-2; D is unresolved. In nucleotides, the CDR3 is TGTGCCAGCAGCTCCTCCCCGTCCAACTATGGCTACACCTTC. It is translated as CASSSSPSNYGYTF.